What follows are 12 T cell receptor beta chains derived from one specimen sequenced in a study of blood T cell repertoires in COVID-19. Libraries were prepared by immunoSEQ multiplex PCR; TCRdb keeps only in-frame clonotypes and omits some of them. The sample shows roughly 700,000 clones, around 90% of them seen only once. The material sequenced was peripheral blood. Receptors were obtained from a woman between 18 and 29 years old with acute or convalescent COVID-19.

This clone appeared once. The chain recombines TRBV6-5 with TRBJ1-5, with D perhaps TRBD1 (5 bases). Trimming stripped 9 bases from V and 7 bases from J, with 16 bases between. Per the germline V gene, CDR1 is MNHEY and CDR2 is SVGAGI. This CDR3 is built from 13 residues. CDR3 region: CASLRGIEQPQHF. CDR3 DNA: TGTGCCAGTCTACGGGGGATTGAGCAGCCCCAGCATTTT.

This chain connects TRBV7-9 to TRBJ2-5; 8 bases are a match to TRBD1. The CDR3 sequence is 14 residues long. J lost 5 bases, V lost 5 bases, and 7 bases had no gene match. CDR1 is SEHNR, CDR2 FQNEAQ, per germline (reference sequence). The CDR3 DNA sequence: TGTGCCAGCAGCAGCAGGGGGCTGTGGGAGACCCAGTACTTC. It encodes CASSSRGLWETQYF.

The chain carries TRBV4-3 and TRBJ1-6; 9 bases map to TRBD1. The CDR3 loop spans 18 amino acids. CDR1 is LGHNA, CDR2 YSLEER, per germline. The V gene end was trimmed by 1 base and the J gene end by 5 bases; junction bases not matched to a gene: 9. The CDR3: CASSQASPGQGDNSPLHF. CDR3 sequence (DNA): TGCGCCAGCAGCCAAGCTTCTCCGGGACAGGGAGATAATTCACCCCTCCACTTT.

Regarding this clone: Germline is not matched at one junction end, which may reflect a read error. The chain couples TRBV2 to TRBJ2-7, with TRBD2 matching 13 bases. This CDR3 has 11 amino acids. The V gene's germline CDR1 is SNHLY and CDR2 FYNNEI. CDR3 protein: CASSRGLAGHF. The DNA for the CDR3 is TGTGCCAGCAGTCGGGGACTAGCGGGGCACTTC. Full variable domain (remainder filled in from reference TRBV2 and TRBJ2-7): EPEVTQTPSHQVTQMGQEVILRCVPISNHLYFYWYRQILGQKVEFLVSFYNNEISEKSEIFDDQFSVERPDGSNFTLKIRSTKLEDSAMYFCASSRGLAGHFGPGTRLTVT.

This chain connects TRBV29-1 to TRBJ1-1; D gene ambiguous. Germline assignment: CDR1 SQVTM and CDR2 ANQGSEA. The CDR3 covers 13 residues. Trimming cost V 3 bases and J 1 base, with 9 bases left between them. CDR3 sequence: CSVERQKNTEAFF. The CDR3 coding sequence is TGCAGCGTTGAGAGACAAAAGAACACTGAAGCTTTCTTT. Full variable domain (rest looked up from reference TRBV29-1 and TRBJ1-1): SAVISQKPSRDICQRGTSLTIQCQVDSQVTMMFWYRQQPGQSLTLIATANQGSEATYESGFVIDKFPISRPNLTFSTLTVSNMSPEDSSIYLCSVERQKNTEAFFGQGTRLTVV.

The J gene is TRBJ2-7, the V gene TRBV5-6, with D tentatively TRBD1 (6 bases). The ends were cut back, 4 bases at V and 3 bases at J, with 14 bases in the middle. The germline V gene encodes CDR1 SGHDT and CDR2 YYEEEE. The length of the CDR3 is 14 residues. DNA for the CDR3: TGTGCCAGCAGCCCCAGGGGCCGTGTCTACGAGCAGTACTTC. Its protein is CASSPRGRVYEQYF. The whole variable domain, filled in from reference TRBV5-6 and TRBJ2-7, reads DAGVTQSPTHLIKTRGQQVTLRCSPKSGHDTVSWYQQALGQGPQFIFQYYEEEERQRGNFPDRFSGHQFPNYSSELNVNALLLGDSALYLCASSPRGRVYEQYFGPGTRLTVT.

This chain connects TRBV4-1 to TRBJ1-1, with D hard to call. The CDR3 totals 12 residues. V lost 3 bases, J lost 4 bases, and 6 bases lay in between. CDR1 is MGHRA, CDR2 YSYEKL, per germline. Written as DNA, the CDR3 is TGCGCCAGCAGCCATGCCGGCACTGAAGCTTTCTTT. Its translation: CASSHAGTEAFF.

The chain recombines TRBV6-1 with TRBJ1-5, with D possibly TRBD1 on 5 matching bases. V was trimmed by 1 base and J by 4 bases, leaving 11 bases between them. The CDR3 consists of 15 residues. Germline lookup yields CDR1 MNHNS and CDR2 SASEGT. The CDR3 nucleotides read TGTGCCAGCAGTGAAGTATGGGGCCCAAATCAGCCCCAGCATTTT. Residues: CASSEVWGPNQPQHF.

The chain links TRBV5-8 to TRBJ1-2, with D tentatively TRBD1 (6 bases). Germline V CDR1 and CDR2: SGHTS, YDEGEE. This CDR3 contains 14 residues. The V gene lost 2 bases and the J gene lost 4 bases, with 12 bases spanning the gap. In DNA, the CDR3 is TGTGCCAGCAGCTTACAGGGCTATACCTATGGCTACACCTTC. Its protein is CASSLQGYTYGYTF. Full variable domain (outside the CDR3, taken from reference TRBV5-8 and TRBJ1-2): EAGVTQSPTHLIKTRGQQATLRCSPISGHTSVYWYQQALGLGLQFLLWYDEGEERNRGNFPPRFSGRQFPNYSSELNVNALELEDSALYLCASSLQGYTYGYTFGSGTRLTVV.

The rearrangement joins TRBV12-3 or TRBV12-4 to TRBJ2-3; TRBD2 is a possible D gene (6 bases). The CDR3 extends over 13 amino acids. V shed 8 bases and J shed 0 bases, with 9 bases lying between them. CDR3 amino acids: CASSGGSTDTQYF. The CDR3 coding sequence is TGTGCCAGCTCTGGAGGGAGCACAGATACGCAGTATTTT.

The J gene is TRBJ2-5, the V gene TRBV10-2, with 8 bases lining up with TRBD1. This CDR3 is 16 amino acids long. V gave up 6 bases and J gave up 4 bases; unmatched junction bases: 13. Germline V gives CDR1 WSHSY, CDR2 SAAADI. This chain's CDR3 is CASSGNRGFILETQYF. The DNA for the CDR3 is TGCGCCAGCAGCGGAAACAGGGGGTTCATCCTAGAGACCCAGTACTTC.

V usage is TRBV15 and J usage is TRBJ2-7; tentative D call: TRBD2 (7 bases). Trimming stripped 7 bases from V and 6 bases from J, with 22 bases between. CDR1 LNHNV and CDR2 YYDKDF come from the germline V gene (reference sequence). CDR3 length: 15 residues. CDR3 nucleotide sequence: TGTGCCACCACTTGGGGGGGGGCATCCCGGGGCGAGCAGTACTTC. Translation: CATTWGGASRGEQYF.